Each of the 32 T cell receptor beta chains below was sequenced from the same sample in a study of CD8+ T cells in alopecia areata. Once RNA had been extracted, it was reverse transcribed into cDNA to act as the sequencing template. TCRdb's table, derived via immunoSEQ multiplex PCR, lists solely in-frame clones and lacks some. Among some 98,000 clones listed, under 70% were seen once. Treatment given: oral pan-JAK inhibitor, 5-10 mg twice daily. This specimen consisted of CD8+ T cells sorted from blood, obtained at week 4, from a patient treated with tofacitinib. These receptor sequences come from a human donor with alopecia areata.

The chain joins TRBV28 to TRBJ1-1; D is possibly TRBD1 (5 bases). This CDR3 region has 16 residues. Trimming shortened V by 5 bases and J by 5 bases, and 21 bases separated the two germline ends. Germline CDR1 reads MDHEN; CDR2 reads SYDVKM. The CDR3 bases are TGTGCCAGCAGTCTAACTCGTCTCGGGGGGAGTACTGAAGCTTTCTTT. It codes for CASSLTRLGGSTEAFF.

The chain has TRBV7-2 and TRBJ2-1; TRBD2 matches 8 bases. Per the germline V gene, CDR1 is SGHTA and CDR2 is FQGNSA. This CDR3 comprises 15 residues. J lost 2 bases, V lost 3 bases, and 3 bases had no gene match. The CDR3 nucleotides are TGTGCCAGCAGCTTTTTAGCGGGGACCTACAATGAGCAGTTCTTC. It codes for CASSFLAGTYNEQFF.

This clone was counted between two and nine times. V is TRBV7-9 and J is TRBJ1-4; D remains unclear. The V end lost 4 bases, the J end lost 0 bases, and 15 bases lay between the germline ends. The germline V gene encodes CDR1 SEHNR and CDR2 FQNEAQ (reference sequence). The CDR3 length is 17 residues. This CDR3 is CASSSTQTSTTNEKLFF. As DNA, the CDR3 is TGTGCCAGCAGCTCGACTCAGACATCTACAACTAATGAAAAACTGTTTTTT.

The V gene is TRBV5-6, the J gene TRBJ2-3, with D hard to call. The CDR3 is made up of 11 amino acids. Germline CDR1 and CDR2: SGHDT and YYEEEE. V lost 3 bases and J 2 bases, leaving 1 base between the germline ends. CDR3 sequence reads: CASSYTDTQYF. The CDR3 coding sequence is TGTGCCAGCAGCTACACAGATACGCAGTATTTT.

V gene TRBV10-3 combines with J gene TRBJ1-1; D is undetermined. Germline V gene data show CDR1 as ENHRY and CDR2 as SYGVKD. Trimming cost V 0 bases and J 5 bases, with 16 bases left between them. This CDR3 contains 16 residues. CDR3 in DNA: TGTGCCATCAGTGAGTCGAATACCGGAGGAAAGACTGAAGCTTTCTTT. Amino acid sequence: CAISESNTGGKTEAFF.

The rearrangement joins TRBV9 to TRBJ2-5; TRBD2 is a possible D gene (5 bases). CDR1 and CDR2 from the germline V gene are SGDLS and YYNGEE. Trimming shortened V by 4 bases and J by 4 bases, and 14 bases separated the two germline ends. This CDR3 region has 14 residues. CDR3 residues: CASSPLRGIETQYF. The CDR3 DNA reads TGTGCCAGCAGCCCCCTCAGAGGGATAGAGACCCAGTACTTC.

This rearrangement joins TRBV13 to TRBJ2-3; D gene uncertain. V was clipped by 4 bases and J by 1 base, with 9 bases between them. CDR1 is PRHDT, CDR2 FYEKMQ, per germline (reference sequence). This CDR3 contains 14 residues. CDR3 DNA sequence: TGTGCCAGCAGCTCCCCGAGTGGCACAGATACGCAGTATTTT. It specifies CASSSPSGTDTQYF.

This clone turned up a few times. The V and J genes are TRBV27 and TRBJ1-1; D gene uncertain. This CDR3 region has 12 residues. CDR1 and CDR2 (germline): MNHEY, SMNVEV (reference sequence). The V end lost 4 bases, the J end lost 4 bases, and 7 bases lay between the germline ends. The CDR3 spells CASSSLLTEAFF. The CDR3 nucleotides read TGTGCCAGCAGTTCACTACTCACTGAAGCTTTCTTT.

This clone was seen a single time. This chain links TRBV4-1 with TRBJ2-7, with 7 positions matching TRBD1. CDR1 is MGHRA, CDR2 YSYEKL, per germline. This CDR3 has 15 amino acids. The V gene end was trimmed by 4 bases and the J gene end by 6 bases; junction bases not matched to a gene: 12. The CDR3 region is CASSLRATGVVEQYF. The CDR3 DNA follows: TGCGCCAGCAGCCTCAGAGCAACAGGGGTAGTCGAGCAGTACTTC.

The chain carries TRBV6-5 and TRBJ2-7; D unclear. Germline CDR1 is MNHEY and CDR2 is SVGAGI. The germline V and J ends were trimmed by 0 bases and 2 bases, with 5 bases remaining between them. This CDR3 has 13 amino acids. The CDR3 DNA reads as TGTGCCAGCAGTTACTCGAAAACCTACGAGCAGTACTTC. Its protein is CASSYSKTYEQYF.

The chain recombines TRBV27 with TRBJ2-2; D gene uncertain. The CDR3 extends over 13 amino acids. The germline V gene encodes CDR1 MNHEY and CDR2 SMNVEV (reference sequence). V shed 8 bases and J shed 6 bases, with 13 bases lying between them. CDR3 sequence (DNA): TGTGCCAGCGCGGCAGGTTCCTCCGGGGAGCTGTTTTTT. Its protein is CASAAGSSGELFF.

This chain uses TRBV5-6 with TRBJ2-2, with TRBD2 matching over 13 bases. This CDR3 is built from 17 residues. In germline, CDR1 is SGHDT, CDR2 YYEEEE. V shed 2 bases and J 0 bases; nucleotides not matched to a gene: 1. DNA of the CDR3: TGTGCCAGCAGCTTAGGGACTAGCGGGGCGAACACCGGGGAGCTGTTTTTT. This codes for CASSLGTSGANTGELFF.

This clone occurred a few times. This chain's CDR3 is CASSPVPGQGLDGYGYTF. CDR3 bases: TGTGCCAGCAGCCCCGTTCCGGGACAGGGGTTGGACGGCTATGGCTACACCTTC. The rearrangement joins TRBV7-9 to TRBJ1-2; 10 nucleotides agree with TRBD1. The V segment lost 5 bases and the J segment 4 bases; nucleotides outside the gene matches: 16. CDR1 is SEHNR and CDR2 is FQNEAQ in the germline V gene (reference sequence). The length of the CDR3 is 18 residues.

This rearrangement joins TRBV27 to TRBJ2-1; unclear D gene. V dropped 3 bases and J dropped 1 base, with 7 bases sitting between them. CDR3 size: 14 residues. In germline, CDR1 is MNHEY, CDR2 SMNVEV (reference sequence). Written as DNA, the CDR3 is TGTGCCAGCAGTTTTGAAGGGTCCTACAATGAGCAGTTCTTC. It translates to CASSFEGSYNEQFF.

V is TRBV4-3 and J is TRBJ2-5; no clear D. There are 15 residues in the CDR3. The germline V gene encodes CDR1 LGHNA and CDR2 YSLEER. The germline V and J ends were trimmed by 0 bases and 1 base, with 9 bases remaining between them. The CDR3 loop is CASSQERSAQETQYF. CDR3 coding DNA: TGCGCCAGCAGCCAAGAAAGGTCCGCCCAAGAGACCCAGTACTTC.

This chain links TRBV29-1 with TRBJ2-1, with unresolved D. The V gene lost 5 bases and the J gene lost 9 bases, with 14 bases spanning the gap. The CDR3 extends over 12 amino acids. The germline V gene encodes CDR1 SQVTM and CDR2 ANQGSEA. The CDR3, as DNA: TGCAGCGTTCGGGCGGCCGCCCTTGAGCAGTTCTTC. Its protein product is CSVRAAALEQFF.

The rearrangement links TRBV27 to TRBJ2-7; D ambiguous. Germline lookup yields CDR1 MNHEY and CDR2 SMNVEV (reference sequence). V dropped 7 bases and J dropped 3 bases, with 10 bases sitting between them. The CDR3 extends over 12 amino acids. The CDR3 sequence: CASISAGYEQYF. CDR3 in DNA: TGTGCCAGCATCTCGGCCGGCTACGAGCAGTACTTC.

This clone has only one observation. The gene calls are TRBV5-6 and TRBJ2-5, with TRBD2 matching over 8 bases. The V segment lost 4 bases and the J segment 5 bases; nucleotides outside the gene matches: 7. CDR1 is SGHDT and CDR2 is YYEEEE in the germline V gene. The CDR3 spans 14 residues. The CDR3 sequence is CASSPAGVKETQYF. The CDR3 nucleotides are TGTGCCAGCAGCCCAGCGGGAGTCAAGGAGACCCAGTACTTC.

This clone was seen a handful of times. The rearrangement uses TRBV5-1 and TRBJ2-3; 8 nucleotides agree with TRBD1. Germline CDR1 reads SGHRS; CDR2 reads YFSETQ. The junction had 4 bases not matched to a gene; V was cut back by 0 bases and J by 4 bases. CDR3 length: 15 residues. The CDR3 nucleotides are TGCGCCAGCAGCTTGGACAGGGGGAGTGCAGATACGCAGTATTTT. This codes for CASSLDRGSADTQYF. The entire variable domain, with the rest obtained from reference TRBV5-1 and TRBJ2-3, is as follows: KAGVTQTPRYLIKTRGQQVTLSCSPISGHRSVSWYQQTPGQGLQFLFEYFSETQRNKGNFPGRFSGRQFSNSRSEMNVSTLELGDSALYLCASSLDRGSADTQYFGPGTRLTVL.

The chain uses TRBV25-1 and TRBJ1-2; 7 bases are a match to TRBD1. Germline CDR1 and CDR2: MGHDK and SYGVNS. Trimming removed 1 base from V and 7 bases from J; junction bases left unmatched: 9. CDR3 size: 15 residues. CDR3 sequence: CASSEFSDRVGGYTF. CDR3 coding DNA: TGTGCCAGCAGTGAATTTTCCGACAGGGTCGGTGGCTACACCTTC.

This chain joins TRBV5-6 and TRBJ2-3; possibly TRBD1 for D (5 bases). Trimming stripped 5 bases from V and 1 base from J, with 11 bases between. The CDR3 sequence is 14 residues long. Germline-derived CDR1 and CDR2 are SGHDT and YYEEEE. Here the CDR3 DNA reads TGTGCCAGCAGTCGGACATATGGCACAGATACGCAGTATTTT. This codes for CASSRTYGTDTQYF. Full variable domain (outside the CDR3, taken from reference TRBV5-6 and TRBJ2-3): DAGVTQSPTHLIKTRGQQVTLRCSPKSGHDTVSWYQQALGQGPQFIFQYYEEEERQRGNFPDRFSGHQFPNYSSELNVNALLLGDSALYLCASSRTYGTDTQYFGPGTRLTVL.

The chain combines TRBV7-9 with TRBJ2-7; a possible D gene is TRBD2 (6 bases). The germline gives CDR1 SEHNR, CDR2 FQNEAQ (reference sequence). CDR3 size: 16 residues. Trimming stripped 2 bases from V and 2 bases from J, with 16 bases between. The CDR3 region is CASSLRGAGSTYEQYF. Here the CDR3 DNA reads TGTGCCAGCAGCTTACGTGGGGCGGGGAGCACCTACGAGCAGTACTTC.

The chain joins TRBV5-1 to TRBJ2-7; 12 positions agree with TRBD1. The germline gives CDR1 SGHRS, CDR2 YFSETQ. There are 15 residues in the CDR3. V was clipped by 0 bases and J by 7 bases; unmatched bases: 5. The CDR3 here is CASSLAGTGGNEQYF. CDR3 DNA: TGCGCCAGCAGCTTGGCCGGGACAGGGGGCAATGAGCAGTACTTC.

The CDR3 DNA is TGTGCCAGCAGCCAAGATTTGGGGGGCGAGCAGTACTTC. Translated: CASSQDLGGEQYF. This chain joins TRBV14 and TRBJ2-7, with TRBD2 as a possible D gene (6 bases). This CDR3 has 13 amino acids. Germline V lookup: CDR1 SGHDN, CDR2 FVKESK. V lost 0 bases and J 6 bases, leaving 9 bases between the germline ends.

This clone has a single count. The V gene is TRBV5-1, the J gene TRBJ1-1; TRBD1 is a possible D gene (5 bases). The CDR3 consists of 13 residues. V lost 7 bases and J lost 3, with 13 bases in between. The germline V gene has CDR1 SGHRS and CDR2 YFSETQ. CDR3 nucleotide sequence: TGCGCCAGCTCACCAGGGTTACACACTGAAGCTTTCTTT. It yields the protein CASSPGLHTEAFF.

The chain is built from TRBV10-3 and TRBJ2-3; TRBD2 aligns across 7 bases. Looked up from germline, CDR1 is ENHRY and CDR2 is SYGVKD. V lost 3 bases and J lost 0; bases outside the gene matches: 6. The CDR3 runs 16 residues. The CDR3: CAISDRSGASTDTQYF. In DNA, the CDR3 is TGTGCCATCAGTGACCGGAGCGGGGCTAGCACAGATACGCAGTATTTT.

This clone occurred a few times. The chain has TRBV27 and TRBJ1-5; D might be TRBD1 (6 bases). Germline assignment: CDR1 MNHEY and CDR2 SMNVEV (reference sequence). This CDR3 spans 14 amino acids. V lost 5 bases and J 6 bases, leaving 14 bases between the germline ends. This CDR3 is CASSPIQGGQPQHF. CDR3 sequence (DNA): TGTGCCAGCAGTCCGATACAGGGAGGTCAGCCCCAGCATTTT.

The V and J genes are TRBV13 and TRBJ1-2; D possibly corresponds to TRBD1 (5 bases). The germline CDR1 and CDR2 sequences are PRHDT and FYEKMQ (reference sequence). Trimming left V 0 bases short and J 4 bases short, with 15 bases between. The CDR3 is made up of 16 amino acids. The CDR3 coding sequence is TGTGCCAGCAGCTTAGGGGGAGAGGGGCCGGGCTATGGCTACACCTTC. It encodes CASSLGGEGPGYGYTF.

The V and J genes are TRBV5-1 and TRBJ2-6; tentatively, D is TRBD1 (6 bases). The V gene's germline CDR1 is SGHRS and CDR2 YFSETQ. This CDR3 spans 16 amino acids. V was cut by 2 bases and J by 4 bases, with 13 bases left in between. CDR3 nucleotides: TGCGCCAGCAGCTTCCAGGGGCCAAGGGGGGCCAACGTCCTGACTTTC. Translated, it gives CASSFQGPRGANVLTF.

This sequence joins TRBV27 and TRBJ2-6; TRBD2 might be the D (6 bases). The V and J ends lost 8 bases and 2 bases respectively, with 22 bases between them. This CDR3 region has 18 residues. The germline V gene encodes CDR1 MNHEY and CDR2 SMNVEV (reference sequence). CDR3 sequence reads: CASGRLLGRITGANVLTF. The DNA of the CDR3 is TGTGCCAGCGGGCGCCTCCTAGGGAGGATCACTGGGGCCAACGTCCTGACTTTC.

This clone was detected only a few times. The V gene is TRBV7-2, the J gene TRBJ2-1; D possibly corresponds to TRBD2 (7 bases). The length of the CDR3 is 15 residues. Germline lookup yields CDR1 SGHTA and CDR2 FQGNSA. V gave up 3 bases and J gave up 6 bases, with 15 bases separating them. The CDR3 DNA sequence: TGTGCCAGCAGCTTGACGGGGGGCCGACGCAATGAGCAGTTCTTC. Its translation is CASSLTGGRRNEQFF. Based on the CDR3 plus reference TRBV7-2 and TRBJ2-1, the full variable domain is GAGVSQSPSNKVTEKGKDVELRCDPISGHTALYWYRQSLGQGLEFLIYFQGNSAPDKSGLPSDRFSAERTGGSVSTLTIQRTQQEDSAVYLCASSLTGGRRNEQFFGPGTRLTVL.

The V gene is TRBV7-9, the J gene TRBJ2-7; D is unclear. Per germline, CDR1 SEHNR and CDR2 FQNEAQ (reference sequence). The CDR3 covers 12 residues. Trimming took 2 bases from V and 3 from J, leaving 5 bases between them. This CDR3 is CASSLPNYEQYF. The CDR3 DNA reads TGTGCCAGCAGCTTACCCAACTACGAGCAGTACTTC. Using reference TRBV7-9 and TRBJ2-7 for the parts outside the CDR3, the full variable domain is DTGVSQNPRHKITKRGQNVTFRCDPISEHNRLYWYRQTLGQGPEFLTYFQNEAQLEKSRLLSDRFSAERPKGSFSTLEIQRTEQGDSAMYLCASSLPNYEQYFGPGTRLTVT.